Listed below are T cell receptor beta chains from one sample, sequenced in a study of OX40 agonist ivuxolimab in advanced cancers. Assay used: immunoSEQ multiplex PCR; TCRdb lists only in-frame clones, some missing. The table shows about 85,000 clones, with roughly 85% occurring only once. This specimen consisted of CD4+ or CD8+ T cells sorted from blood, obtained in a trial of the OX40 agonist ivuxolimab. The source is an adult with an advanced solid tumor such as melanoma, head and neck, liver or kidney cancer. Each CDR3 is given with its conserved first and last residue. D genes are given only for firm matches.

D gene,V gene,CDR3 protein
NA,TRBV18,CASSPPVHLQQFF
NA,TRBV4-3,CASSQGNDEKLFF
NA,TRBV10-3,CAITSGRGETQYF
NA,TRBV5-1,CASSLVGAREQFF
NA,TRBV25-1,CASSDLGLDPEQYF
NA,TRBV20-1,CSARISDTQYF
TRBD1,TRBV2,CASSWDRGENTIYF
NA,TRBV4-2,CASSQDLLQPQHF
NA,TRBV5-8,CASSLVLSGEKLFF
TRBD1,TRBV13,CASSPGQGDAYGYTF
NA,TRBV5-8,CASSLVGADSYEQYF
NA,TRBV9,CASTRFQRSTDTQYF
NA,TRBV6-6,CASSAGANYGYTF
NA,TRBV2,CASTGEETQYF
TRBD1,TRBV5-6,CASSPGQVQFPMNTEAFF
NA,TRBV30,CAWRGLWGADNEQFF
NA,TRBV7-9,CASSLGGPEKLFF
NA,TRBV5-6,CASSSVGAGDTEAFF
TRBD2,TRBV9,CASSPKRGRTTGELFF
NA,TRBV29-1,CSVEEFKNTEAFF
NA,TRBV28,CASSSQRDRVEAFF
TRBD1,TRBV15,CATRKGQANTEAFF
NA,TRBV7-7,CASSLTLQETQYF
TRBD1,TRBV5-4,CASSLGGQDTDTQYF
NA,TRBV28,CASSLQGNYGYTF
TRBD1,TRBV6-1,CASIPTGFGNTIYF
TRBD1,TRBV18,CASSPTAEQGNYGYTF
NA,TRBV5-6,CASSWVARDSYEQYF
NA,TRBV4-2,CASSQFFSGGPRTDTQYF
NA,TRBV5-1,CASSSGGAGNTEAFF
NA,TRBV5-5,CASSGGKKENSPLHF
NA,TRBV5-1,CASRPDWRVNTGELFF
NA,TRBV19,CASLSTGAGYGYTF
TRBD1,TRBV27,CASSVRTGLNTEAFF
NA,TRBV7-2,CASSWDGLSSPLHF
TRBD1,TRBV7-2,CASSRTGTGVVYEQYF
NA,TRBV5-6,CASSLMAANSPLHF
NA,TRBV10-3,CAISEAGPDTGELFF
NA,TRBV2,CASNLQGSNQPQHF
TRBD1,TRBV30,CAWNPRGLGYTF
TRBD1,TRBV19,CASSDRGVSTDTQYF
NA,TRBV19,CASSSQVHSNQPQHF